This T cell receptor beta chain derives from a study of cytomegalovirus exposure and HLA in healthy donors. The study ran its PCR with 60 Vbeta and 13 Jbeta primers. Produced via immunoSEQ multiplex PCR; TCRdb's table is partial and in-frame only. The sample data list approximately 110,000 clones. Sequencing used PBMCs. The receptor comes from a man aged 25-45 years in good health and CMV-seronegative.

CDR3 loop: CATRRGAVNQPQHF. CDR3 sequence (DNA): TGTGCCACCCGCCGGGGGGCCGTCAATCAGCCCCAGCATTTT. The chain uses TRBV10-3 and TRBJ1-5; tentatively, D is TRBD1 (6 bases). This CDR3 spans 14 amino acids. Trimming cost V 10 bases and J 3 bases, with 16 bases left between them. Germline V lookup: CDR1 ENHRY, CDR2 SYGVKD.